This T cell receptor beta chain was profiled in a study of T cell repertoires in cytomegalovirus infection. Study details: Matching HLA type and CMV infection were both indicated by public TCR beta signatures. Study findings and constraints: It was HLA-C-restricted CMV-specific TCR beta clonotypes that dominated the response ex vivo. Adding up the frequency of public TCR beta families identified people who carried CMV plus the relevant HLA.

The CDR3 covers 16 residues. The germline V gene has CDR1 MNHEY and CDR2 SMNVEV (reference sequence). V shed 5 bases and J shed 5 bases, with 19 bases lying between them. Comment on this clonotype: Its antigen is still unknown.

TCRdb used MiXCR to reprocess the reads, holding one entry per CDR3 protein. Among 480,000 or so distinct CDR3 sequences listed, about 10% were seen once. The J gene is TRBJ1-5, the V gene TRBV27, with D possibly being TRBD1 (6 bases). This receptor was obtained from a human donor in good health (CMV status not recorded). Some clones in this sample may be carry-over from other donors' samples. The sample comprised PBMCs. The CDR3 region is CASSPSWGGGHQPQHF. The CDR3 coding sequence is TGTGCCAGCAGTCCTAGCTGGGGGGGCGGCCATCAGCCCCAGCATTTT.